Below, 2 T cell receptor beta chains from the same sample are listed, as sequenced in a study of blood T cell repertoires in COVID-19. Assay used: immunoSEQ multiplex PCR; TCRdb lists only in-frame clones, some missing. The data contain under 250,000 clones, over 60% of them singletons. Sequenced input: peripheral blood. Receptors originate from a woman between 65 and 79 years old with acute or convalescent COVID-19.

This sequence joins TRBV10-3 and TRBJ1-2, with 7 bases fitting TRBD1. Germline V lookup: CDR1 ENHRY, CDR2 SYGVKD. V lost 7 bases and J lost 8; bases outside the gene matches: 10. The CDR3 length is 13 residues. In DNA, the CDR3 is TGTGCCATCACTGGCCGAGGGGGCGACGGCTACACCTTC. Translation gives CAITGRGGDGYTF.

V and J are TRBV10-1 and TRBJ2-7; TRBD2 aligns across 12 bases. With 3 bases clipped from V and 6 bases from J, the junction kept 9 bases outside the gene matches. The CDR3 is 16 residues long. The germline V gene encodes CDR1 WNHNN and CDR2 SYGVQD (reference sequence). In DNA, the CDR3 is TGCGCCAGCAGTGAACCTAGCGGGGGGGCACTCGGCGAGCAGTACTTC. This translates into CASSEPSGGALGEQYF.